Listed below are T cell receptor beta chains from one sample, sequenced in a study of beta chain features in type 1 diabetes. Method: immunoSEQ multiplex PCR; TCRdb's copy keeps in-frame clones and lacks some. Of a few hundred thousand clones detected, 25% to 30% appear once; the ten largest clones hold roughly 4%. Sequencing used central memory CD4+ T cells from blood. The source is a man aged 25 to 40 in good health. Each CDR3 is given with its conserved first and last residue. Fields, in order: J gene, V gene, D gene, clone size, CDR3 protein, CDR3 DNA. The D gene is left open where the match is weak. Clone size, where shown, is once, few, many, or a class for clones that have expanded.

j_gene: TRBJ1-1; v_gene: TRBV6-1; d_gene: TRBD1; abundance: few; CDR3aa: CASSARQGTNTEAFF; CDR3nt: TGTGCCAGCAGTGCACGACAGGGGACTAACACTGAAGCTTTCTTT
j_gene: TRBJ2-1; v_gene: TRBV10-3; d_gene: TRBD2; abundance: few; CDR3aa: CAISGEGGSSEQFF; CDR3nt: TGTGCCATCAGTGGGGAGGGCGGGAGTAGTGAGCAGTTCTTC
j_gene: TRBJ2-2; v_gene: TRBV18; d_gene: NA; abundance: NA; CDR3aa: CASSPPKGSPFTGELFF; CDR3nt: TGTGCCAGCTCACCACCGAAGGGGTCACCATTCACCGGGGAGCTGTTTTTT
j_gene: TRBJ2-1; v_gene: TRBV28; d_gene: NA; abundance: NA; CDR3aa: CASRRSNEQFF; CDR3nt: TGTGCCAGCAGACGAAGCAATGAGCAGTTCTTC
j_gene: TRBJ2-3; v_gene: TRBV7-2; d_gene: NA; abundance: NA; CDR3aa: CASSSALWDTQYF; CDR3nt: TGTGCCAGCAGCTCGGCCTTATGGGATACGCAGTATTTT
j_gene: TRBJ1-1; v_gene: TRBV30; d_gene: NA; abundance: NA; CDR3aa: CAWRGNTEAFF; CDR3nt: TGTGCCTGGCGCGGGAACACTGAAGCTTTCTTT
j_gene: TRBJ2-5; v_gene: TRBV7-2; d_gene: TRBD1; abundance: NA; CDR3aa: CASSRDRGNQETQYF; CDR3nt: TGTGCCAGCAGCCGGGACAGGGGTAACCAAGAGACCCAGTACTTC
j_gene: TRBJ2-2; v_gene: TRBV7-2; d_gene: NA; abundance: NA; CDR3aa: CASTITGSGGELFF; CDR3nt: TGTGCCAGCACCATTACAGGGTCTGGCGGGGAGCTGTTTTTT
j_gene: TRBJ1-2; v_gene: TRBV2; d_gene: NA; abundance: few; CDR3aa: CATSRNYGYTF; CDR3nt: TGTGCCACCTCCAGGAACTATGGCTACACCTTC
j_gene: TRBJ2-1; v_gene: TRBV5-1; d_gene: NA; abundance: few; CDR3aa: CASSANRFGEQFF; CDR3nt: TGCGCCAGCAGCGCTAACAGGTTCGGTGAGCAGTTCTTC
j_gene: TRBJ1-1; v_gene: TRBV20-1; d_gene: NA; abundance: NA; CDR3aa: CSARDYTEAFF; CDR3nt: TGCAGTGCTAGGGATTATACTGAAGCTTTCTTT
j_gene: TRBJ2-5; v_gene: TRBV10-3; d_gene: NA; abundance: few; CDR3aa: CAMGQAGAQYF; CDR3nt: TGTGCCATGGGACAGGCGGGGGCCCAGTACTTC
j_gene: TRBJ1-2; v_gene: TRBV30; d_gene: NA; abundance: NA; CDR3aa: CAWTFSPGYGYTF; CDR3nt: TGTGCCTGGACGTTTTCCCCCGGATATGGCTACACCTTC
j_gene: TRBJ2-7; v_gene: TRBV15; d_gene: NA; abundance: NA; CDR3aa: CATSREQGYEQYF; CDR3nt: TGTGCCACCAGCAGAGAGCAGGGTTACGAGCAGTACTTC
j_gene: TRBJ2-7; v_gene: TRBV10-3; d_gene: TRBD2; abundance: many; CDR3aa: CAISASGGYEQYF; CDR3nt: TGTGCCATCAGCGCCTCGGGAGGCTACGAGCAGTACTTC
j_gene: TRBJ2-5; v_gene: TRBV27; d_gene: NA; abundance: NA; CDR3aa: CASSFWGEGETQYF; CDR3nt: TGTGCCAGCAGTTTTTGGGGGGAAGGGGAGACCCAGTACTTC
j_gene: TRBJ1-5; v_gene: TRBV2; d_gene: NA; abundance: few; CDR3aa: CASTGTSVQHF; CDR3nt: TGTGCCAGCACCGGGACCTCCGTCCAGCATTTT
j_gene: TRBJ1-5; v_gene: TRBV18; d_gene: NA; abundance: few; CDR3aa: CASSPTRDQPQHF; CDR3nt: TGTGCCAGCTCACCGACAAGAGATCAGCCCCAGCATTTT
j_gene: TRBJ2-2; v_gene: TRBV4-3; d_gene: NA; abundance: few; CDR3aa: CASSQEEIGWRTGELFF; CDR3nt: TGCGCCAGCAGCCAGGAAGAGATAGGCTGGCGGACCGGGGAGCTGTTTTTT
j_gene: TRBJ1-2; v_gene: TRBV2; d_gene: NA; abundance: many; CDR3aa: CASSDGVNYGYTF; CDR3nt: TGTGCCAGCAGTGACGGGGTTAACTATGGCTACACCTTC
j_gene: TRBJ2-2; v_gene: TRBV7-9; d_gene: NA; abundance: NA; CDR3aa: CASSLGPGELFF; CDR3nt: TGTGCCAGCAGCTTAGGTCCCGGGGAGCTGTTTTTT
j_gene: TRBJ2-5; v_gene: TRBV15; d_gene: NA; abundance: NA; CDR3aa: CATSRDKGETQYF; CDR3nt: TGTGCCACCAGCAGAGATAAGGGGGAGACCCAGTACTTC
j_gene: TRBJ2-7; v_gene: TRBV13; d_gene: NA; abundance: NA; CDR3aa: CASSLARGIGSYEQYF; CDR3nt: TGTGCCAGCAGCTTAGCCCGGGGGATCGGCTCCTACGAGCAGTACTTC
j_gene: TRBJ1-1; v_gene: TRBV29-1; d_gene: NA; abundance: NA; CDR3aa: CSVEDRGAIGAFF; CDR3nt: TGCAGCGTTGAAGATCGGGGGGCAATAGGGGCTTTCTTT
j_gene: TRBJ1-1; v_gene: TRBV6-1; d_gene: NA; abundance: NA; CDR3aa: CASSPTLYTEAFF; CDR3nt: TGTGCCAGCAGTCCGACACTTTACACTGAAGCTTTCTTT
j_gene: TRBJ1-3; v_gene: TRBV30; d_gene: TRBD1; abundance: NA; CDR3aa: CAWREAGGYSGNTIYF; CDR3nt: TGTGCCTGGAGAGAAGCAGGGGGGTACTCTGGAAACACCATATATTTT
j_gene: TRBJ1-5; v_gene: TRBV15; d_gene: NA; abundance: many; CDR3aa: CATSRGGQLRDQPQHF; CDR3nt: TGTGCCACCAGCAGAGGCGGACAGCTGAGAGATCAGCCCCAGCATTTT
j_gene: TRBJ2-5; v_gene: TRBV25-1; d_gene: TRBD2; abundance: NA; CDR3aa: CASSPPRAGGETQYF; CDR3nt: TGTGCCAGCAGTCCCCCCCGGGCGGGAGGGGAGACCCAGTACTTC
j_gene: TRBJ2-5; v_gene: TRBV9; d_gene: NA; abundance: NA; CDR3aa: CASSVASSGAQYF; CDR3nt: TGTGCCAGCAGCGTAGCTTCCTCGGGGGCCCAGTACTTC
j_gene: TRBJ2-6; v_gene: TRBV28; d_gene: NA; abundance: few; CDR3aa: CASSLSSLSGANVLTF; CDR3nt: TGTGCCAGCAGTTTATCGAGTCTGTCTGGGGCCAACGTCCTGACTTTC
j_gene: TRBJ2-6; v_gene: TRBV19; d_gene: TRBD1; abundance: few; CDR3aa: CASTLEGGRANVLTF; CDR3nt: TGTGCCAGTACCCTAGAAGGGGGCAGGGCCAACGTCCTGACTTTC
j_gene: TRBJ2-5; v_gene: TRBV10-3; d_gene: TRBD1; abundance: few; CDR3aa: CAISPNRDSQETQYF; CDR3nt: TGTGCCATCAGTCCCAACCGGGACAGCCAAGAGACCCAGTACTTC
j_gene: TRBJ2-1; v_gene: TRBV7-9; d_gene: TRBD1; abundance: many; CDR3aa: CASRPGQGYNEQFF; CDR3nt: TGTGCCAGCAGACCGGGACAGGGGTACAATGAGCAGTTCTTC
j_gene: TRBJ2-3; v_gene: TRBV5-6; d_gene: TRBD1; abundance: few; CDR3aa: CASSRTGGKSDTQYF; CDR3nt: TGTGCCAGCAGCCGCACAGGGGGCAAATCGGATACGCAGTATTTT
j_gene: TRBJ2-1; v_gene: TRBV10-3; d_gene: TRBD1; abundance: NA; CDR3aa: CASGQGYEQFF; CDR3nt: TGTGCCAGTGGACAGGGCTATGAGCAGTTCTTC
j_gene: TRBJ2-3; v_gene: TRBV4-2; d_gene: NA; abundance: many; CDR3aa: CASSQGQAADTQYF; CDR3nt: TGTGCCAGCAGCCAAGGGCAGGCGGCAGATACGCAGTATTTT
j_gene: TRBJ1-6; v_gene: TRBV30; d_gene: NA; abundance: NA; CDR3aa: CAWRSLGNSPLHF; CDR3nt: TGTGCCTGGAGGTCATTGGGTAATTCACCCCTCCACTTT
j_gene: TRBJ2-1; v_gene: TRBV27; d_gene: NA; abundance: NA; CDR3aa: CASSPLGQGPYNEQFF; CDR3nt: TGTGCCAGCAGTCCCCTCGGGCAGGGGCCCTACAATGAGCAGTTCTTC
j_gene: TRBJ2-6; v_gene: TRBV30; d_gene: NA; abundance: NA; CDR3aa: CAWSVLSGANVLTF; CDR3nt: TGTGCCTGGAGTGTACTTTCTGGGGCCAACGTCCTGACTTTC
j_gene: TRBJ2-1; v_gene: TRBV10-1; d_gene: TRBD2; abundance: NA; CDR3aa: CASSESGSGEQFF; CDR3nt: TGCGCCAGCAGTGAGAGCGGGAGTGGTGAGCAGTTCTTC
j_gene: TRBJ2-3; v_gene: TRBV30; d_gene: NA; abundance: NA; CDR3aa: CAWSAPRSSTDTQYF; CDR3nt: TGTGCCTGGAGTGCCCCCCGTTCTAGCACAGATACGCAGTATTTT
j_gene: TRBJ2-7; v_gene: TRBV30; d_gene: NA; abundance: NA; CDR3aa: CAWSTRVSYEQYF; CDR3nt: TGTGCCTGGAGTACCAGGGTTTCCTACGAGCAGTACTTC
j_gene: TRBJ1-4; v_gene: TRBV2; d_gene: NA; abundance: few; CDR3aa: CAGAGLDAEKLFF; CDR3nt: TGTGCCGGCGCGGGACTAGACGCGGAAAAACTGTTTTTT
j_gene: TRBJ2-3; v_gene: TRBV9; d_gene: NA; abundance: few; CDR3aa: CASSAGHGTDTQYF; CDR3nt: TGTGCCAGCAGCGCGGGTCATGGCACAGATACGCAGTATTTT
j_gene: TRBJ2-7; v_gene: TRBV7-9; d_gene: NA; abundance: few; CDR3aa: CASSASSYEQYF; CDR3nt: TGTGCCAGCAGCGCCTCGTCCTACGAGCAGTACTTC